This T cell receptor beta chain derives from a study of T-cell reconstitution after alpha-beta-depleted transplantation in children. The CDR3 extends over 16 amino acids. CDR1 and CDR2 from the germline V gene are MNHEY and SVGAGI. The V end lost 4 bases, the J end lost 5 bases, and 20 bases lay between the germline ends. A library of TCRbeta sequences, prepared with unique molecular identifiers, was generated. Via MiXCR, TCRdb re-called the PCR reads, giving one row per CDR3 protein. This sample has roughly 500,000 distinct CDR3 sequences, with approximately 30% found just once. This sequence originates from a human donor who donated a stem cell graft to a child with aplastic anemia. J is TRBJ2-5 and V is TRBV6-5; D is tentatively TRBD1 or TRBD2 (5 bases each). The material was PBMCs from the stem cell graft donor, obtained from the stem cell graft. DNA of the CDR3: TGTGCCAGCAGTTCCCCGGGGTTTCCGAAGGGGGAGACCCAGTACTTC. This translates into CASSSPGFPKGETQYF.